These 24 T cell receptor beta chains share one sample of origin, sequenced in a study of blood T cell repertoires in COVID-19. TCRdb keeps only in-frame clones here, not all; method: immunoSEQ multiplex PCR. The data show roughly 200,000 clones, around four fifths seen once. Sequencing was carried out using peripheral blood. Source of these receptors: a woman aged 40-49 years with COVID-19, enrolled during active disease.

The V and J genes are TRBV6-5 and TRBJ1-1; 10 bases map to TRBD1. Germline CDR1 and CDR2: MNHEY and SVGAGI. V shed 4 bases and J 5 bases; nucleotides not matched to a gene: 1. This CDR3 region has 13 residues. CDR3 protein: CASSWTGGTEAFF. In nucleotides, the CDR3 is TGTGCCAGCAGTTGGACAGGGGGAACTGAAGCTTTCTTT.

This clone was found a few times. This rearrangement joins TRBV18 to TRBJ1-2; 11 nucleotides agree with TRBD1. Trimming at V came to 4 bases and at J to 9 bases, leaving 13 bases not matched to a gene. The CDR3 is 16 amino acids. Germline V lookup: CDR1 KGHSH, CDR2 LQKENI. CDR3 sequence (DNA): TGTGCCAGCTCACTTCCGGGACAGGGGGAGGCTATTCGCTACACCTTC. Its protein is CASSLPGQGEAIRYTF.

The V and J genes are TRBV6-5 and TRBJ1-2; 9 nucleotides match TRBD1. J gave up 2 bases and V 6 bases, and 7 bases lay outside the gene matches. There are 15 residues in the CDR3. Germline CDR1 and CDR2: MNHEY and SVGAGI. The CDR3 protein is CASRRGTGPNYGYTF. In DNA form, the CDR3 reads TGTGCCAGCAGAAGGGGGACAGGGCCGAACTATGGCTACACCTTC.

The chain is built from TRBV7-9 and TRBJ1-6; D is undetermined. Between the trimmed V and J ends, which lost 5 bases and 6 bases, there was a span of 14 bases. The V gene's germline CDR1 is SEHNR and CDR2 FQNEAQ (reference sequence). The CDR3 runs to 15 residues. The DNA of the CDR3 is TGTGCCAGCAGCCCTCCCGAACGGGGTAATTCACCCCTCCACTTT. Amino acid sequence: CASSPPERGNSPLHF.

This clone was seen only once. This chain joins TRBV6-1 and TRBJ2-3; the match to TRBD2 covers 12 bases. This CDR3 is 15 amino acids long. V dropped 2 bases and J dropped 4; count of bases not matched to a gene: 1. Germline V lookup: CDR1 MNHNS, CDR2 SASEGT. CDR3 nucleotide sequence: TGTGCCAGCAGTGAAACTAGCGGGAGGCCAGATACGCAGTATTTT. It specifies CASSETSGRPDTQYF.

V usage is TRBV18 and J usage is TRBJ2-7, with 9 bases aligning to TRBD2. J lost 3 bases, V lost 3 bases, and 3 bases had no gene match. Germline loops: CDR1 KGHSH, CDR2 LQKENI. The length of the CDR3 is 14 residues. The CDR3, as DNA: TGTGCCAGCTCACCTAGCGGGAGTCGCTACGAGCAGTACTTC. This codes for CASSPSGSRYEQYF. Filled out from reference TRBV18 and TRBJ2-7, the complete variable domain reads NAGVMQNPRHLVRRRGQEARLRCSPMKGHSHVYWYRQLPEEGLKFMVYLQKENIIDESGMPKERFSAEFPKEGPSILRIQQVVRGDSAAYFCASSPSGSRYEQYFGPGTRLTVT.

The chain uses TRBV7-9 and TRBJ1-1, with D perhaps matching TRBD1 (6 bases). The germline V and J ends were trimmed by 3 bases and 0 bases, with 11 bases remaining between them. CDR3 size: 15 residues. Germline CDR1 and CDR2: SEHNR and FQNEAQ (reference sequence). CDR3 amino acids: CASSLTGKLNTEAFF. CDR3 coding DNA: TGTGCCAGCAGCTTGACAGGTAAATTGAACACTGAAGCTTTCTTT.

The rearrangement joins TRBV19 to TRBJ1-6, with 7 bases matching TRBD1. The J segment lost 8 bases and the V segment lost 4 bases, leaving 2 bases of the junction unmatched. The germline gives CDR1 LNHDA, CDR2 SQIVND (reference sequence). The CDR3 loop spans 13 amino acids. In nucleotides, the CDR3 is TGTGCCAGTAGTAGTCAGGGGGATTCACCCCTCCACTTT. Its protein product is CASSSQGDSPLHF.

V and J are TRBV5-1 and TRBJ2-7; 10 positions agree with TRBD1. J lost 2 bases, V lost 0 bases, and 2 bases had no gene match. CDR3 length equals 15 residues. Germline V gives CDR1 SGHRS, CDR2 YFSETQ. The CDR3 DNA reads as TGCGCCAGCAGCTTGGCCGGGACAGGGGCCTACGAGCAGTACTTC. Translating gives CASSLAGTGAYEQYF.

This clone was observed a single time. This sequence joins TRBV7-2 and TRBJ2-1, with TRBD2 matching over 14 bases. Trimming took 2 bases from V and 7 from J; bases not matched to a gene: 4. Germline CDR1 and CDR2: SGHTA and FQGNSA. The CDR3 has 16 amino acids. The CDR3 protein is CASSLSRTSGRNEQFF. The CDR3 region has the DNA TGTGCCAGCAGCTTATCACGGACTAGCGGGAGGAATGAGCAGTTCTTC.

This chain connects TRBV3-1 (or the pseudogene TRBV3-2) to TRBJ2-3; 12 bases line up with TRBD2. The CDR3 is made up of 18 amino acids. Germline CDR1 and CDR2: LGHDT and YNNKEL (reference sequence). J lost 4 bases, V lost 3 bases, and 11 bases had no gene match. CDR3 region: CASSHRPSGRVGADTQYF. The CDR3 DNA reads as TGTGCCAGCAGCCATCGGCCTAGCGGGAGGGTAGGAGCAGATACGCAGTATTTT.

This clone was observed once. The rearrangement uses TRBV19 and TRBJ1-6; D may be TRBD1 (5 bases). V was clipped by 7 bases and J by 10 bases, with 20 bases between them. The CDR3 runs to 15 residues. Germline lookup yields CDR1 LNHDA and CDR2 SQIVND (reference sequence). The CDR3 is CASTTDSRAESPLHF. The CDR3 nucleotides read TGTGCCAGTACCACCGATTCCAGGGCGGAGTCACCCCTCCACTTT. Variable domain in full (rest from reference TRBV19 and TRBJ1-6): DGGITQSPKYLFRKEGQNVTLSCEQNLNHDAMYWYRQDPGQGLRLIYYSQIVNDFQKGDIAEGYSVSREKKESFPLTVTSAQKNPTAFYLCASTTDSRAESPLHFGNGTRLTVT.

The chain employs TRBV6-5 and TRBJ1-4; D call uncertain. V lost 6 bases, J lost 5 bases, and 13 bases lay in between. Germline V gives CDR1 MNHEY, CDR2 SVGAGI. The length of the CDR3 is 14 residues. CDR3 amino acids: CASRKQRANEKLFF. The DNA for the CDR3 is TGTGCCAGCAGAAAACAGAGGGCGAATGAAAAACTGTTTTTT.

The rearrangement joins TRBV7-2 to TRBJ2-5; possibly TRBD2 for D (6 bases). V shed 10 bases and J shed 1 base, with 13 bases lying between them. This CDR3 comprises 13 residues. Germline loops: CDR1 SGHTA, CDR2 FQGNSA. This CDR3 reads CATSDYLQETQYF. The CDR3 DNA sequence: TGTGCCACGTCGGACTATCTCCAAGAGACCCAGTACTTC.

The CDR3 region is CASSGFGLTYNSPLHF. CDR3 DNA sequence: TGTGCCAGCAGTGGTTTCGGGTTGACCTATAATTCACCCCTCCACTTT. The rearrangement uses TRBV28 and TRBJ1-6; D uncertain. CDR1 is MDHEN and CDR2 is SYDVKM in the germline V gene. The CDR3 covers 16 residues. Trimming removed 5 bases at V and 2 bases at J, with 13 bases between. Full variable domain (rest looked up from reference TRBV28 and TRBJ1-6): DVKVTQSSRYLVKRTGEKVFLECVQDMDHENMFWYRQDPGLGLRLIYFSYDVKMKEKGDIPEGYSVSREKKERFSLILESASTNQTSMYLCASSGFGLTYNSPLHFGNGTRLTVT.

Regarding this clone: The junction and the germline gene differ at one end; a read error may be behind it. V usage is TRBV3-1 (or the pseudogene TRBV3-2) and J usage is TRBJ1-1; no clear D gene. The CDR3 has 12 residues. Germline V gene data show CDR1 as LGHDT and CDR2 as YNNKEL (reference sequence). CDR3 in DNA: TGTGCCAGCAGTCTAAAAAACAGTGAAGCTTTCTTT. As protein: CASSLKNSEAFF.

The V and J genes are TRBV27 and TRBJ2-2; 9 nucleotides match TRBD2. V lost 10 bases to trimming and J lost 1 base; unmatched junction nucleotides: 10. Germline loops: CDR1 MNHEY, CDR2 SMNVEV (reference sequence). The CDR3 consists of 16 residues. The CDR3 nucleotides read TGTGCCACACGCGGGGGGGGCCGAGTGAACACCGGGGAGCTGTTTTTT. It yields the protein CATRGGGRVNTGELFF.

The rearrangement uses TRBV7-8 and TRBJ2-7, with 13 bases fitting TRBD2. The CDR3 sequence is 16 residues long. Germline trimming cut 5 bases from V and 2 bases from J; bases unmatched to any gene: 6. Germline CDR1 SGHVS, CDR2 FQNEAQ. This chain's CDR3 is CASSVRLAGGPYEQYF. The CDR3 coding sequence is TGTGCCAGCAGCGTACGACTAGCGGGAGGCCCCTACGAGCAGTACTTC.

This clone was picked up one time. This rearrangement joins TRBV3-1 (or the pseudogene TRBV3-2) to TRBJ1-2; perhaps TRBD1 as D (5 bases). The CDR3 consists of 12 residues. Trimming took 10 bases from V and 4 from J, leaving 13 bases between them. CDR1 LGHDT and CDR2 YNNKEL come from the germline V gene (reference sequence). CDR3 bases: TGTGCCACCGGCGGGGGATCCTATGGCTACACCTTC. This encodes CATGGGSYGYTF.

V gene TRBV2 combines with J gene TRBJ2-3; 7 bases are shared with TRBD1. The V segment lost 8 bases and the J segment 2 bases; nucleotides outside the gene matches: 4. Germline CDR1 reads SNHLY; CDR2 reads FYNNEI. The CDR3 is made up of 13 amino acids. Written as DNA, the CDR3 is TGTGCCAGCGGGGACAGAAACACAGATACGCAGTATTTT. The encoded protein is CASGDRNTDTQYF. Using reference TRBV2 and TRBJ2-3 for the parts outside the CDR3, the full variable domain is EPEVTQTPSHQVTQMGQEVILRCVPISNHLYFYWYRQILGQKVEFLVSFYNNEISEKSEIFDDQFSVERPDGSNFTLKIRSTKLEDSAMYFCASGDRNTDTQYFGPGTRLTVL.

This clone appeared a few times. The V and J genes are TRBV9 and TRBJ2-2; tentative D call: TRBD1 (5 bases). Germline loops: CDR1 SGDLS, CDR2 YYNGEE. The CDR3 covers 16 residues. With 0 bases removed from V and 4 bases from J, the gap between germline ends came to 13 bases. CDR3 region: CASSVEGLPGTGELFF. The CDR3 region has the DNA TGTGCCAGCAGCGTAGAGGGGCTTCCGGGCACCGGGGAGCTGTTTTTT.

The chain combines TRBV19 with TRBJ2-4; D is perhaps TRBD2 (5 bases). Germline V gene data show CDR1 as LNHDA and CDR2 as SQIVND (reference sequence). Trimming left V 1 base short and J 10 bases short, with 8 bases between. The CDR3 has 12 residues. The CDR3 sequence: CASSIGPGIQYF. As DNA, the CDR3 is TGTGCCAGTAGTATAGGCCCGGGGATTCAGTACTTC. Filled out from reference TRBV19 and TRBJ2-4, the complete variable domain reads DGGITQSPKYLFRKEGQNVTLSCEQNLNHDAMYWYRQDPGQGLRLIYYSQIVNDFQKGDIAEGYSVSREKKESFPLTVTSAQKNPTAFYLCASSIGPGIQYFGAGTRLSVL.

The chain uses TRBV28 and TRBJ1-4; D not certain. The length of the CDR3 is 12 residues. Germline values: CDR1 MDHEN, CDR2 SYDVKM. The ends were cut back, 8 bases at V and 2 bases at J, with 6 bases in the middle. DNA of the CDR3: TGTGCCAGCGAGGCTACTAATGAAAAACTGTTTTTT. Its translation: CASEATNEKLFF. The whole variable domain, remainder taken from reference TRBV28 and TRBJ1-4, is DVKVTQSSRYLVKRTGEKVFLECVQDMDHENMFWYRQDPGLGLRLIYFSYDVKMKEKGDIPEGYSVSREKKERFSLILESASTNQTSMYLCASEATNEKLFFGSGTQLSVL.

This clone has a single count. This chain links TRBV10-3 with TRBJ1-2, with D possibly matching TRBD1 (5 bases). CDR3 length: 15 residues. V was pared by 0 bases and J by 2 bases, with 10 bases between. Germline V lookup: CDR1 ENHRY, CDR2 SYGVKD. CDR3 nucleotides: TGTGCCATCAGTGAGTCGAATCCAGGGAACTATGGCTACACCTTC. Amino acids: CAISESNPGNYGYTF.